Listed below are T cell receptor beta chains from one sample, sequenced in a study of lymphopenia after photon versus proton radiotherapy. Repertoires were generated with immunoSEQ multiplex PCR, while TCRdb's copy carries only in-frame clones and drops some. The sample yields tens of thousands of clones, roughly 90% seen once. Material: peripheral blood, obtained from a patient treated with photon-based radiotherapy. Receptors were obtained from a woman in her thirties or forties with cholangiocarcinoma. Both conserved end residues are part of each CDR3. D genes are given only for firm matches. Rows may omit the clone size; those that give it use once, few, many or a size class.

J gene	V gene	D gene	clone size	CDR3 protein	CDR3 DNA
TRBJ2-1	TRBV28	-	-	CASSPYEGSYNEQFF	TGTGCCAGCAGTCCATACGAGGGCTCCTACAATGAGCAGTTCTTC
TRBJ2-1	TRBV5-1	-	-	CASSLAGQSGNEQFF	TGCGCCAGCAGCTTGGCCGGACAATCCGGCAATGAGCAGTTCTTC
TRBJ2-5	TRBV7-9	-	-	CASSFNGHQETQYF	TGTGCCAGCAGTTTTAACGGTCATCAAGAGACCCAGTACTTC
TRBJ1-5	TRBV7-9	-	-	CASSLNGGNQPQHF	TGTGCCAGCAGCTTAAATGGGGGCAATCAGCCCCAGCATTTT
TRBJ2-1	TRBV28	-	once	CASSLYRGRSSNEQFF	TGTGCCAGCAGTTTATATAGGGGCAGGAGTAGCAATGAGCAGTTCTTC
TRBJ2-7	TRBV2	-	-	CASSAGRGTLYEQYF	TGTGCCAGCAGTGCGGGAAGGGGTACCCTCTACGAGCAGTACTTC
TRBJ1-2	TRBV7-2	TRBD1	-	CASSPGDRVSYGYTF	TGTGCCAGCAGCCCGGGGGACAGGGTTTCCTATGGCTACACCTTC
TRBJ2-5	TRBV10-2	TRBD1	-	CASSEFGQGLETQYF	TGCGCCAGCAGTGAGTTTGGACAGGGGTTAGAGACCCAGTACTTC
TRBJ1-2	TRBV30	-	-	CAWIRAGVDYGYTF	TGTGCCTGGATTAGGGCAGGGGTGGACTATGGCTACACCTTC
TRBJ1-6	TRBV7-9	-	-	CASSPSAEEHNSPLHF	TGTGCCAGCAGCCCCTCGGCGGAAGAACATAATTCACCCCTCCACTTT
TRBJ2-7	TRBV18	TRBD1	-	CASSPVDGTAYEQYF	TGTGCCAGCTCACCAGTAGACGGGACAGCCTACGAGCAGTACTTC
TRBJ1-1	TRBV19	-	-	CASSIVVGRMDTEAFF	TGTGCCAGTAGTATTGTTGTCGGGAGGATGGACACTGAAGCTTTCTTT
TRBJ1-1	TRBV5-1	-	-	CASSLMGGAAEAFF	TGCGCCAGCAGCTTGATGGGGGGCGCCGCTGAAGCTTTCTTT
TRBJ2-3	TRBV5-4	-	once	CASSPPGPFSTDTQYF	TGTGCCAGCAGCCCCCCCGGCCCTTTCTCCACAGATACGCAGTATTTT
TRBJ2-1	TRBV29-1	-	-	CSVEVLDLNEQFF	TGCAGCGTTGAGGTTTTAGACCTCAATGAGCAGTTCTTC
TRBJ1-5	TRBV5-5	-	-	CASSLGAGGSNQPQHF	TGTGCCAGCAGCTTAGGGGCCGGGGGGAGCAATCAGCCCCAGCATTTT
TRBJ1-5	TRBV18	TRBD1	few	CASSHSQGRNGNQPQHF	TGTGCCAGCTCGCATTCACAGGGGAGGAATGGCAATCAGCCCCAGCATTTT
TRBJ1-1	TRBV18	-	-	CASSPGPEAFF	TGTGCCAGCTCACCGGGACCTGAAGCTTTCTTT
TRBJ2-5	TRBV5-1	-	-	CASSSASRKQETQYF	TGCGCCAGCAGCTCCGCCTCAAGGAAACAAGAGACCCAGTACTTC
TRBJ2-2	TRBV7-2	-	-	CASSRGMSGELFF	TGTGCCAGCAGCCGCGGGATGTCCGGGGAGCTGTTTTTT
TRBJ1-5	TRBV6-5	-	-	CASSPNYNQPQHF	TGTGCCAGCAGTCCGAACTACAATCAGCCCCAGCATTTT
TRBJ1-2	TRBV5-4	-	-	CASSLAGVGYGYTF	TGTGCCAGCAGCTTGGCAGGGGTTGGGTATGGCTACACCTTC
TRBJ2-2	TRBV11-3	-	-	CASRAGQSGELFF	TGTGCCAGCAGGGCGGGTCAAAGCGGGGAGCTGTTTTTT
TRBJ2-1	TRBV7-8	-	-	CASSLASGSSYNEQFF	TGTGCCAGCAGCTTAGCGTCAGGGAGCTCCTACAATGAGCAGTTCTTC
TRBJ1-6	TRBV7-9	-	-	CASSRQNNNSPLHF	TGTGCCAGCAGCCGACAGAATAATAATTCACCCCTCCACTTT
TRBJ1-4	TRBV6-5	TRBD1	once	CASSIGQDNEKLFF	TGTGCCAGCAGTATAGGACAGGATAATGAAAAACTGTTTTTT
TRBJ2-7	TRBV6-1	-	-	CASGPLPGYEQYF	TGTGCCAGCGGCCCCCTTCCCGGGTACGAGCAGTACTTC
TRBJ1-1	TRBV7-3	-	-	CASSFGGLAEAFF	TGTGCCAGCAGCTTCGGAGGGCTTGCTGAAGCTTTCTTT
TRBJ2-3	TRBV29-1	TRBD2	-	CSVEGLAGASSTDTQYF	TGCAGCGTTGAGGGTCTAGCGGGAGCTTCTAGCACAGATACGCAGTATTTT
TRBJ1-5	TRBV28	-	-	CASSLWEGSGNQPQHF	TGTGCCAGCAGTTTATGGGAGGGGAGTGGCAATCAGCCCCAGCATTTT
TRBJ1-1	TRBV10-2	-	-	CASSELQGQGRTEAFF	TGCGCCAGCAGTGAGTTACAGGGCCAAGGAAGGACTGAAGCTTTCTTT
TRBJ1-1	TRBV5-1	TRBD1	-	CASSEGQGRNTEAFF	TGCGCCAGCAGCGAGGGACAGGGGCGGAACACTGAAGCTTTCTTT
TRBJ2-7	TRBV5-4	TRBD1	once	CASSGRRDRGREQYF	TGTGCCAGCAGCGGACGCCGGGACAGGGGGCGCGAGCAGTACTTC
TRBJ2-6	TRBV25-1	-	-	CASIMSGANVLTF	TGTGCCAGCATAATGTCCGGGGCCAACGTCCTGACTTTC
TRBJ2-1	TRBV6-5	-	-	CASSYGLSSYNEQFF	TGTGCCAGCAGTTACGGCTTGAGCTCCTACAATGAGCAGTTCTTC
TRBJ2-7	TRBV6-6	-	-	CASRQGVSSYEQYF	TGTGCCAGCCGCCAAGGGGTTAGCTCCTACGAGCAGTACTTC
TRBJ2-3	TRBV11-3	TRBD1	-	CASSDRGDSTDTQYF	TGTGCCAGCAGTGACAGGGGGGATAGCACAGATACGCAGTATTTT